This T cell receptor beta chain was identified in a study of control samples from healthy donors and cancer patients. Produced via immunoSEQ multiplex PCR; TCRdb's table is partial and in-frame only. The sample has some 39,000 clones; around 80% are singletons. This CDR3 spans 13 amino acids. Trimming left V 0 bases short and J 0 bases short, with 3 bases between. Germline CDR1 SGHRS, CDR2 YFSETQ. Sequenced input: PBMCs. The chain couples TRBV5-1 to TRBJ1-1; D call uncertain. This receptor was identified in an older woman with lung cancer. The CDR3 protein is CASSLEVNTEAFF. The DNA of the CDR3 is TGCGCCAGCAGCTTGGAGGTGAACACTGAAGCTTTCTTT.